This entry concerns a single TCR beta chain. Genomic DNA was employed as the template in profiling TCR beta VDJ and CDR3. TCRdb called the reads again in MiXCR, with one record for every CDR3 protein. Among around 200,000 distinct CDR3 sequences listed, around three fifths were seen once. The germline V gene has CDR1 SGHRS and CDR2 YFSETQ. The CDR3 loop spans 15 amino acids. V lost 1 base, J lost 7 bases, and 8 bases stayed unmatched. This specimen comes from a study of CD8+CD57+ T cells in acquired aplastic anemia. Patients included in sequencing had previously demonstrated CD8+CD57+ cell expansion by flow cytometry. Severe acquired aplastic anemia was present in all patients.

The V gene is TRBV5-1, the J gene TRBJ1-2; 9 bases match TRBD1. Sequencing was done on a sample of sorted CD4+, CD8+, or CD8+CD57+ T cells (not recorded which) from PBMCs. This sequence was found in a human donor with aplastic anemia. The CDR3 spells CASSLTLQGAGGYTF. The CDR3 nucleotides read TGCGCCAGCAGCTTGACCCTACAGGGGGCGGGTGGCTACACCTTC. The variable domain in full, completed from reference TRBV5-1 and TRBJ1-2, reads KAGVTQTPRYLIKTRGQQVTLSCSPISGHRSVSWYQQTPGQGLQFLFEYFSETQRNKGNFPGRFSGRQFSNSRSEMNVSTLELGDSALYLCASSLTLQGAGGYTFGSGTRLTVV.